Presented here are 6 T cell receptor beta chains from one specimen sequenced in a study of cytomegalovirus exposure and HLA in healthy donors. Primers: 60 Vbeta forward and 13 Jbeta reverse. The assay was immunoSEQ multiplex PCR, and TCRdb's table has in-frame clones only and misses some. The sample's table shows more than 130,000 clones. Sequencing was done on a sample of PBMCs. Receptors were obtained from a man aged 40-50 years in good health and CMV-seronegative.

The chain uses TRBV10-3 and TRBJ2-2; D perhaps matches TRBD1 (5 bases). CDR1 is ENHRY and CDR2 is SYGVKD in the germline V gene. The CDR3 extends over 15 amino acids. Trimming left V 3 bases short and J 2 bases short, with 10 bases between. For the CDR3, the DNA is TGTGCCATCAGTGATTTCAGGGTAAACACCGGGGAGCTGTTTTTT. This sequence encodes CAISDFRVNTGELFF.

CDR3 DNA: TGTGCCAGCAGCCCAGGGGTCCTAGCCAAAAACATTCAGTACTTC. Translating it yields CASSPGVLAKNIQYF. V usage is TRBV9 and J usage is TRBJ2-4; tentative D call: TRBD1 (6 bases). Germline V gene sequence: CDR1 SGDLS, CDR2 YYNGEE. V was clipped by 4 bases and J by 0 bases, with 11 bases between them. CDR3 length equals 15 residues.

This chain links TRBV7-9 with TRBJ2-7; 7 bases agree with TRBD1. Unmatched junction bases numbered 15, after V lost 2 bases and J lost 8 bases. Germline lookup yields CDR1 SEHNR and CDR2 FQNEAQ (reference sequence). This CDR3 has 16 amino acids. The CDR3 DNA is TGTGCCAGCAGCTTAACGATGTCGGGACAGACTTTGAAGCAGTACTTC. Amino acid sequence: CASSLTMSGQTLKQYF.

The chain carries TRBV7-2 and TRBJ2-7; D not certain. V lost 2 bases to trimming and J lost 0 bases, with 5 bases between them. The length of the CDR3 is 13 residues. Per the germline V gene, CDR1 is SGHTA and CDR2 is FQGNSA. CDR3 sequence (DNA): TGTGCCAGCAGCTTAACCTACTCCTACGAGCAGTACTTC. Protein sequence: CASSLTYSYEQYF.

The chain has TRBV7-8 and TRBJ1-5; TRBD1 might be the D (6 bases). The germline V gene encodes CDR1 SGHVS and CDR2 FQNEAQ. This CDR3 is built from 15 residues. V was trimmed by 5 bases and J by 4 bases, leaving 15 bases between them. The DNA of the CDR3 is TGTGCCAGCAGCCTCAGCCGGGACACAAATCAGCCCCAGCATTTT. Translation: CASSLSRDTNQPQHF.

The chain has TRBV5-5 and TRBJ2-5, with 7 bases fitting TRBD2. The V gene's germline CDR1 is SGHKS and CDR2 YYEKEE (reference sequence). Trimming at V came to 0 bases and at J to 4 bases, leaving 3 bases not matched to a gene. The CDR3 has 14 amino acids. The CDR3: CASSLVREGETQYF. Here the CDR3 DNA reads TGTGCCAGCAGCTTGGTTAGGGAGGGAGAGACCCAGTACTTC. Full variable domain (outside the CDR3, taken from reference TRBV5-5 and TRBJ2-5): DAGVTQSPTHLIKTRGQQVTLRCSPISGHKSVSWYQQVLGQGPQFIFQYYEKEERGRGNFPDRFSARQFPNYSSELNVNALLLGDSALYLCASSLVREGETQYFGPGTRLLVL.